The source of this T cell receptor beta chain is a study of T cell changes during pregnancy in multiple sclerosis. V trimming: 9 bases; J trimming: 8 bases; junction bases outside the gene matches: 6. Germline V lookup: CDR1 MDHEN, CDR2 SYDVKM. This CDR3 has 11 amino acids. The assay was immunoSEQ multiplex PCR, and TCRdb's table has in-frame clones only and misses some. The table includes 99,000 or so clones, under 95% detected once. V usage is TRBV28 and J usage is TRBJ1-1; 7 nucleotides align to TRBD1. The clonotype comes from a female donor with multiple sclerosis, enrolled in a pregnancy study. Specimen: peripheral blood, collected after pregnancy. Here the CDR3 reads CASKQGYEAFF. CDR3 DNA sequence: TGTGCCAGTAAACAGGGGTACGAAGCTTTCTTT.